The clone carrying this T cell receptor (beta chain) was seen a few times. The antigen remains unidentified. Alongside a J-beta primer mix, a sample-barcoded 5' primer served in a second PCR lasting about 7 to 11 cycles. A template-switch adaptor with 12 random nucleotides tagged each cDNA molecule. One entry per CDR3 protein, called by TCRdb with MiXCR from the 5' RACE reads. Of over a million distinct CDR3 sequences in the sample, 40% to 45% are singletons; the top ten hold over 3.5%. This sample stems from a study of blood T cells in healthy people across ages. Broader study findings: A roughly linear age-dependent decrease characterized TCR beta diversity per million T cells.

The specimen sequenced was blood. The clonotype was recovered from a woman younger than 35 in good health.

The CDR3 here is CSAQTRSSYNEQFF. CDR3 nucleotides: TGCAGTGCCCAGACTAGGAGCTCCTACAATGAGCAGTTCTTC. The J gene is TRBJ2-1, the V gene TRBV20-1, with D maybe TRBD2 (6 bases). V gave up 6 bases and J gave up 0 bases, with 12 bases separating them. The CDR3 is 14 residues long. CDR1 is DFQATT, CDR2 SNEGSKA, per germline (reference sequence).